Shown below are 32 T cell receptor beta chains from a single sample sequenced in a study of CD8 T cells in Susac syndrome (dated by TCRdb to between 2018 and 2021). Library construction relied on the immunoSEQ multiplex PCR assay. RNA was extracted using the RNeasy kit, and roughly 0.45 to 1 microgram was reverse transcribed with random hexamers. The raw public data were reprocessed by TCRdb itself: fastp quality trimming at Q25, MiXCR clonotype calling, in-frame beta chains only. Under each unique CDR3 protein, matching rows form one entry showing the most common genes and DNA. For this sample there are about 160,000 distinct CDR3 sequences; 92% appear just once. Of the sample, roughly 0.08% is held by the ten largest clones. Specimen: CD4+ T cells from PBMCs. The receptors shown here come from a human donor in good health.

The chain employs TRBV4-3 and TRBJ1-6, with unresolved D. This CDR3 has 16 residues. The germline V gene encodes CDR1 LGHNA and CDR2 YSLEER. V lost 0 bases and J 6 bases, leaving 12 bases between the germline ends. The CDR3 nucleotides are TGCGCCAGCAGCCAAGATCTAGGGATCGGTAATTCACCCCTCCACTTT. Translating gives CASSQDLGIGNSPLHF.

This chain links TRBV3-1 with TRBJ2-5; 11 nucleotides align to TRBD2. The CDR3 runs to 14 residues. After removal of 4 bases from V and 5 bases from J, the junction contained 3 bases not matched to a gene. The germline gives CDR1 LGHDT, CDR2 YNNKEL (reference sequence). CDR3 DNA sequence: TGTGCCAGCAGCCGTAGCGGGAGGGCTGAGACCCAGTACTTC. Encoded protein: CASSRSGRAETQYF.

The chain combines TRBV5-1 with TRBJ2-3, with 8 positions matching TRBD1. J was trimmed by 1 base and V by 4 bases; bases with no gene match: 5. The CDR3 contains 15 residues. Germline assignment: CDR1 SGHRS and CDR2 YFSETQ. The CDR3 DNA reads TGCGCCAGCAGCATTTCGGGACAGGGCACAGATACGCAGTATTTT. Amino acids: CASSISGQGTDTQYF.

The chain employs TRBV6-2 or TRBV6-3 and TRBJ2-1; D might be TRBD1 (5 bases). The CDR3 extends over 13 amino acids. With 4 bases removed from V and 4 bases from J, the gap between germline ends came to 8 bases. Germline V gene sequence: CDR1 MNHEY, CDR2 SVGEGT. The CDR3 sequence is CASSFQGYNEQFF. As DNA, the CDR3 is TGTGCCAGCAGTTTCCAGGGTTACAATGAGCAGTTCTTC.

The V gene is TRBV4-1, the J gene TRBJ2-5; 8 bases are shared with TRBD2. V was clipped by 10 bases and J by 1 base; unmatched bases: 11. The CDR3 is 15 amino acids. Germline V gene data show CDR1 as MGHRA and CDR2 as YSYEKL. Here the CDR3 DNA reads TGCGCCAACTACGGGGGGGCAACTATCCAAGAGACCCAGTACTTC. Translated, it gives CANYGGATIQETQYF.

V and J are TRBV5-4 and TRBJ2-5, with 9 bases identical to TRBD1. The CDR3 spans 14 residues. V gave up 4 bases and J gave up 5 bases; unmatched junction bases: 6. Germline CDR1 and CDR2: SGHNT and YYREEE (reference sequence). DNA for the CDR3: TGTGCCAGCAGCGTCGACAGGGGGGTGGAGACCCAGTACTTC. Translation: CASSVDRGVETQYF.

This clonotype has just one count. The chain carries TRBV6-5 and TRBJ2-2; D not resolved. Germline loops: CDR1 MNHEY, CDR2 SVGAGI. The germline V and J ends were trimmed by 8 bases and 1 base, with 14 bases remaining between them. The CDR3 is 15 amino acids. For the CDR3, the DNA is TGTGCCAGCCGCTCACAGAGTTTGAACACCGGGGAGCTGTTTTTT. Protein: CASRSQSLNTGELFF.

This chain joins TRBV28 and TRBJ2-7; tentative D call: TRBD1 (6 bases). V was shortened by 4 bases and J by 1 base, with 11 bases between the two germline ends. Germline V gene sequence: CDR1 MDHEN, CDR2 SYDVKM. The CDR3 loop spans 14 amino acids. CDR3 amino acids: CASSSGVMSYEQYF. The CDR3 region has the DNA TGTGCCAGCAGTTCAGGGGTAATGTCCTACGAGCAGTACTTC. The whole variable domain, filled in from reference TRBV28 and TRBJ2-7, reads DVKVTQSSRYLVKRTGEKVFLECVQDMDHENMFWYRQDPGLGLRLIYFSYDVKMKEKGDIPEGYSVSREKKERFSLILESASTNQTSMYLCASSSGVMSYEQYFGPGTRLTVT.

The CDR3 DNA is TGTGCCAGCGGGCCCACGTTAGGGGCTGGAAACACCATATATTTT. Protein: CASGPTLGAGNTIYF. J is TRBJ1-3 and V is TRBV7-9; TRBD1 is a possible D gene (5 bases). Germline assignment: CDR1 SEHNR and CDR2 FQNEAQ (reference sequence). This CDR3 has 15 residues. V was pared by 8 bases and J by 2 bases, with 16 bases between.

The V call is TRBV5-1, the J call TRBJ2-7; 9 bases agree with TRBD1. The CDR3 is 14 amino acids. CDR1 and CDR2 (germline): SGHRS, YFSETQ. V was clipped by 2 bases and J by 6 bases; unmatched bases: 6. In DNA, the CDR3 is TGCGCCAGCAGCTTCCGGGACAGGGCATCCGAGCAGTACTTC. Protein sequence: CASSFRDRASEQYF.

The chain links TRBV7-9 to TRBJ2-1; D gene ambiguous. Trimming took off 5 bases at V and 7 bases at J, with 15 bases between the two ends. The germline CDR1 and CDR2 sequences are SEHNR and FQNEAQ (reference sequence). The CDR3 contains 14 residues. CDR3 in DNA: TGTGCCAGCAGCCACCGGGCCGCCGGGAATGAGCAGTTCTTC. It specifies CASSHRAAGNEQFF.

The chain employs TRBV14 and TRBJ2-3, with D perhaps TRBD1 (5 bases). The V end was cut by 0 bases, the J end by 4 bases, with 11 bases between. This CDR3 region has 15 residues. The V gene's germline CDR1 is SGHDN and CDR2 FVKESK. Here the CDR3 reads CASSQDVGRADTQYF. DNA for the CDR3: TGTGCCAGCAGCCAAGACGTGGGCAGGGCAGATACGCAGTATTTT.

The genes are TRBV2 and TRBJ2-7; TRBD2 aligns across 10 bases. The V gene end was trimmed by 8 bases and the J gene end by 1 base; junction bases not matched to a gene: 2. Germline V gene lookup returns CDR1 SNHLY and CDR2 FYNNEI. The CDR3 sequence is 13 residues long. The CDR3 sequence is CASGTSVSYEQYF. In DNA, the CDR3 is TGTGCCAGCGGGACTAGCGTTTCCTACGAGCAGTACTTC.

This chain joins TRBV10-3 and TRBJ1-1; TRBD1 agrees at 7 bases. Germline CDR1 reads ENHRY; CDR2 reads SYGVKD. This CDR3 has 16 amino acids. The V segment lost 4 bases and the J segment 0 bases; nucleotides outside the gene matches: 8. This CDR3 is CAISGQGPLVNTEAFF. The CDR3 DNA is TGTGCCATCAGTGGACAGGGCCCCCTTGTGAACACTGAAGCTTTCTTT.

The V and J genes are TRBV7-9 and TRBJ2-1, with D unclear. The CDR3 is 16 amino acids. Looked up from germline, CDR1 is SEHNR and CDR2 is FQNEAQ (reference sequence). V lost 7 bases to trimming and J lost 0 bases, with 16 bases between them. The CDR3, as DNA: TGTGCCAGCAACACCCTCCGCGGATCCTCCTACAATGAGCAGTTCTTC. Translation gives CASNTLRGSSYNEQFF.

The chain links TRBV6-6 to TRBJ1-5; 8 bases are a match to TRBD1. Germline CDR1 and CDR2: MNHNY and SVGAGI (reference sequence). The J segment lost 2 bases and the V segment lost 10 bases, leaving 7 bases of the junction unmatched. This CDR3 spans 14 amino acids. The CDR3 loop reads CATILTGGNQPQHF. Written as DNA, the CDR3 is TGTGCCACCATATTGACAGGGGGCAATCAGCCCCAGCATTTT.

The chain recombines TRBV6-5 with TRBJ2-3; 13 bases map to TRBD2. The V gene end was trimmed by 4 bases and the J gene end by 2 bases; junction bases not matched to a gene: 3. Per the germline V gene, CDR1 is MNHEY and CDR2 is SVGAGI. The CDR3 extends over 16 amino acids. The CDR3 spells CASSWTSGGLTDTQYF. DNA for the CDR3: TGTGCCAGCAGTTGGACTAGCGGGGGCCTCACAGATACGCAGTATTTT.

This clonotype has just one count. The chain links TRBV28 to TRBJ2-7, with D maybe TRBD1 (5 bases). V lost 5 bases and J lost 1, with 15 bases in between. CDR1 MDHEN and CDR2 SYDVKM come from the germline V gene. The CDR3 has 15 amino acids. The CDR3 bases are TGTGCCAGCAGTCCCAGCAGGGCCCCGTCCTACGAGCAGTACTTC. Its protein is CASSPSRAPSYEQYF.

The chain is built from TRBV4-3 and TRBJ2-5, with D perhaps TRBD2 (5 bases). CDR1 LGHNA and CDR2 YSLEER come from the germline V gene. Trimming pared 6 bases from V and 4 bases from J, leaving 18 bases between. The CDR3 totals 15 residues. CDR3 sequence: CASRGKTRVRETQYF. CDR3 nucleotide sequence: TGCGCCAGCAGGGGGAAAACGAGGGTTCGAGAGACCCAGTACTTC.

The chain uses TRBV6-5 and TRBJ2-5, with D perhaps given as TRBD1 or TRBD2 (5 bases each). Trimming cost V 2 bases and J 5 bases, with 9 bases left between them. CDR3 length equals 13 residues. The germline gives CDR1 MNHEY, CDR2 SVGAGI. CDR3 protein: CASSYEGMETQYF. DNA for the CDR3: TGTGCCAGCAGTTACGAGGGGATGGAGACCCAGTACTTC.

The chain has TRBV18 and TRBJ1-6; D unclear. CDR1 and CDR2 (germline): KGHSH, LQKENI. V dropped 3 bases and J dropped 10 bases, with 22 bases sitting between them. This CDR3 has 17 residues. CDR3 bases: TGTGCCAGCTCACCTGCTCTCGGGTACGGAGGAGGATCACCCCTCCACTTT. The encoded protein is CASSPALGYGGGSPLHF.

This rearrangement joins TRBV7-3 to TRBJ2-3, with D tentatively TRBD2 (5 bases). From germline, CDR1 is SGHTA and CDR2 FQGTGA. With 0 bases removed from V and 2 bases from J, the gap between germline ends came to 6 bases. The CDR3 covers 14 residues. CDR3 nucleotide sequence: TGTGCCAGCAGCTTAACCCGGGACACAGATACGCAGTATTTT. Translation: CASSLTRDTDTQYF.

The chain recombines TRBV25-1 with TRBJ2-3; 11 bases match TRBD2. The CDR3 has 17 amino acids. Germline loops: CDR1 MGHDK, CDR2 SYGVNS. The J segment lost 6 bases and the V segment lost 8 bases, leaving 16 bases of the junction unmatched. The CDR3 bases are TGTGCCAGCCCTGGGCCCACTAGCGGGAGATCGGCGGATACGCAGTATTTT. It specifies CASPGPTSGRSADTQYF.

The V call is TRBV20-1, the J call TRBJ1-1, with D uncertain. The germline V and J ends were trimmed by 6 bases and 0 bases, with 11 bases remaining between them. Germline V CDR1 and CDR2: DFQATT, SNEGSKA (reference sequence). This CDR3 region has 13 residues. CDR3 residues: CSAHDQLNTEAFF. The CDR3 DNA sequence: TGCAGTGCACACGACCAGTTGAACACTGAAGCTTTCTTT.

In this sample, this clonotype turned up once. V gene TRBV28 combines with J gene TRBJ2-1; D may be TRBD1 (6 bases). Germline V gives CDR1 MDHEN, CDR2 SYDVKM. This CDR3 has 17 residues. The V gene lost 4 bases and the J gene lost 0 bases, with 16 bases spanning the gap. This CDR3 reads CASSSPQGSISYNEQFF. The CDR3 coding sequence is TGTGCCAGCAGTTCGCCACAGGGATCAATCTCCTACAATGAGCAGTTCTTC.

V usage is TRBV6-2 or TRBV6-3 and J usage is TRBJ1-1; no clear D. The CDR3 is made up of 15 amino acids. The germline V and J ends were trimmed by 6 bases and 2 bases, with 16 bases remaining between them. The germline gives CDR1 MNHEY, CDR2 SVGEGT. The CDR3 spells CASRKGWVGNTEAFF. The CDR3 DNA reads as TGTGCCAGCAGGAAGGGATGGGTGGGAAACACTGAAGCTTTCTTT.

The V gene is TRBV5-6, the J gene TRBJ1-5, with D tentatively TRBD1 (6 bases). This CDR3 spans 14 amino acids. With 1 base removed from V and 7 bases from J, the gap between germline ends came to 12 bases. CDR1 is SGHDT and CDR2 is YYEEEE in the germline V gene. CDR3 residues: CASSLKGVGQPQHF. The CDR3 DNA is TGTGCCAGCAGCTTGAAGGGGGTAGGGCAGCCCCAGCATTTT.

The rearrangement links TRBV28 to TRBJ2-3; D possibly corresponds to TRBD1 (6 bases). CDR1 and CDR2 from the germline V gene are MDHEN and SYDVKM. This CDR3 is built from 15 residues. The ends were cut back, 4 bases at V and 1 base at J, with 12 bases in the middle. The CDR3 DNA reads TGTGCCAGCAGTTCGCCAGGACAGCGCACAGATACGCAGTATTTT. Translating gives CASSSPGQRTDTQYF. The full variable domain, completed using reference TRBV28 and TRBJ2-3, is DVKVTQSSRYLVKRTGEKVFLECVQDMDHENMFWYRQDPGLGLRLIYFSYDVKMKEKGDIPEGYSVSREKKERFSLILESASTNQTSMYLCASSSPGQRTDTQYFGPGTRLTVL.

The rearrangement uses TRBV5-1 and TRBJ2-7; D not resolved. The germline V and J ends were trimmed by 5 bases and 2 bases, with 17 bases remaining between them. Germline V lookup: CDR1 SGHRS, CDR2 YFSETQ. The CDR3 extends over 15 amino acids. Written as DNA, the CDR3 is TGCGCCAGCAGTAAACAGTCGGTGGGCCCCTACGAGCAGTACTTC. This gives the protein CASSKQSVGPYEQYF. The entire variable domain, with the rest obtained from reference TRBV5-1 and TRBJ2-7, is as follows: KAGVTQTPRYLIKTRGQQVTLSCSPISGHRSVSWYQQTPGQGLQFLFEYFSETQRNKGNFPGRFSGRQFSNSRSEMNVSTLELGDSALYLCASSKQSVGPYEQYFGPGTRLTVT.

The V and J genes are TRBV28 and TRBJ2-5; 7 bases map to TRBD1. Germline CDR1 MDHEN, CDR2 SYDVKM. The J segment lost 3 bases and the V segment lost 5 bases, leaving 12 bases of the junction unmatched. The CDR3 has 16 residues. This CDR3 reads CASSRGTARAKETQYF. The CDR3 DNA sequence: TGTGCCAGCAGTAGGGGGACAGCCCGGGCCAAAGAGACCCAGTACTTC.

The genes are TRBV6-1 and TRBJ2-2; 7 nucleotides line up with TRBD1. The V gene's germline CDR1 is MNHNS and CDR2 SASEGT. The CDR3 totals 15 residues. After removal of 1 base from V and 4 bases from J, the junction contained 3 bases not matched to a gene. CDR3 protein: CASSEVAGGTGELFF. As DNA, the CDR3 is TGTGCCAGCAGTGAAGTGGCAGGGGGCACCGGGGAGCTGTTTTTT.

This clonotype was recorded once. CDR3 in amino acids: CASSSGPREYEQYF. DNA for the CDR3: TGCGCCAGCAGTTCTGGCCCCAGGGAGTACGAGCAGTACTTC. The chain recombines TRBV5-1 with TRBJ2-7, with D perhaps given as TRBD1 or TRBD2 (5 bases each). CDR3 length: 14 residues. Germline assignment: CDR1 SGHRS and CDR2 YFSETQ. V lost 5 bases and J 4 bases, leaving 16 bases between the germline ends.